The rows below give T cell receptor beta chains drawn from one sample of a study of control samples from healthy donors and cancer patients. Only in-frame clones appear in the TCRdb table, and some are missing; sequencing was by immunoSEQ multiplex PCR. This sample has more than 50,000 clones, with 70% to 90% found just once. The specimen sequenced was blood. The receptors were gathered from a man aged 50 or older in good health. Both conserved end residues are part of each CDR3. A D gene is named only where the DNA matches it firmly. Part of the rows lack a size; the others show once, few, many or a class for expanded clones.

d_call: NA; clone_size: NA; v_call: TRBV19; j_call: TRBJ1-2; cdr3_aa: CASSGTGIAVEGTF; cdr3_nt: TGTGCCAGTAGTGGAACAGGGATAGCGGTGGAAGGCACCTTC
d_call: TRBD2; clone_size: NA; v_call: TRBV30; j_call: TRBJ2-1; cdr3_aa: CAWSNRGLVGNEQFF; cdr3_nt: TGTGCCTGGAGTAACAGAGGACTAGTTGGTAATGAGCAGTTCTTC
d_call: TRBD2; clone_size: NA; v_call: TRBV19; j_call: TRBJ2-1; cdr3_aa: CATRSGRTHNEQFF; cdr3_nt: TGTGCCACCCGAAGCGGGAGGACCCACAATGAGCAGTTCTTC
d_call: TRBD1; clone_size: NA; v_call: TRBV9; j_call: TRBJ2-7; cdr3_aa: CASSVTGGAGGEQYF; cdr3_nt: TGTGCCAGCAGCGTTACAGGGGGCGCCGGAGGCGAGCAGTACTTC
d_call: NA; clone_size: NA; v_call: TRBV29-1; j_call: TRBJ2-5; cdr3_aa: CSVVGRGGRETQYF; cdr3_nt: TGCAGCGTTGTCGGCCGTGGGGGAAGGGAGACCCAGTACTTC
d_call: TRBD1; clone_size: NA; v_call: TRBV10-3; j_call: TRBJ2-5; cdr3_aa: CAIRRQGDQETQYF; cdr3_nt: TGTGCCATCAGAAGACAGGGGGATCAGGAGACCCAGTACTTC
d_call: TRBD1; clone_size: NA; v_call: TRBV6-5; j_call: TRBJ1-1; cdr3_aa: CASSYLDRGAEAFF; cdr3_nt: TGTGCCAGCAGTTACTTGGACAGGGGAGCTGAAGCTTTCTTT
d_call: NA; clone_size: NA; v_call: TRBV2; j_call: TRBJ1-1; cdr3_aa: CASRTNTEAFF; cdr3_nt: TGTGCCAGCAGGACGAACACTGAAGCTTTCTTT
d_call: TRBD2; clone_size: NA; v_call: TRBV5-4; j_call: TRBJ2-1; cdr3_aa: CASSVGGAGAYNEQFF; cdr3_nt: TGTGCCAGCAGCGTGGGAGGAGCGGGGGCCTACAATGAGCAGTTCTTC
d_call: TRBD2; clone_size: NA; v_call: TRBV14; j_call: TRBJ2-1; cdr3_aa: CASSQDGGGLFASEQFF; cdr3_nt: TGTGCCAGCAGCCAAGATGGCGGGGGGTTGTTCGCAAGTGAGCAGTTCTTC
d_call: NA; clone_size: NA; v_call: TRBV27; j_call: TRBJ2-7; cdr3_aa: CASFSVSYEQYF; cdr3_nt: TGTGCCAGTTTTAGCGTGTCCTACGAGCAGTACTTC
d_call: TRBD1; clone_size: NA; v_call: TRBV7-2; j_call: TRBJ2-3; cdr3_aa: CASSLEPPRTGGETDTQYF; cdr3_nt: TGTGCCAGCAGCTTAGAGCCCCCACGGACAGGGGGGGAGACAGATACGCAGTATTTT
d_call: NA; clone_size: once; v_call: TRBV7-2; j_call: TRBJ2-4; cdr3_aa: CASMLSNGGVKNIQYF; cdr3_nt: TGTGCCAGCATGTTGTCAAACGGGGGAGTCAAAAACATTCAGTACTTC
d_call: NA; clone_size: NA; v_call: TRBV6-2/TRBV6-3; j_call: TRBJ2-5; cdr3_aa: CASSDRRVQETQYF; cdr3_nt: TGTGCCAGCAGTGACCGTAGGGTGCAAGAGACCCAGTACTTC
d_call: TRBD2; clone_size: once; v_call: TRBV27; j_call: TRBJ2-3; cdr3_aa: CASSSPSGRTDTQYF; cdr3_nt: TGTGCCAGCAGTAGCCCTAGCGGTCGCACAGATACGCAGTATTTT
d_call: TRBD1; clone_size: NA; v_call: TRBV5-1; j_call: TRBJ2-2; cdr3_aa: CASSWARTGVTGELFF; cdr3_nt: TGCGCCAGCAGCTGGGCCCGGACAGGGGTCACCGGGGAGCTGTTTTTT
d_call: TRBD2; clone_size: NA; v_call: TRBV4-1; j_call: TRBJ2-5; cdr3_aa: CASSQDLGLAGFVQETQYF; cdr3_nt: TGCGCCAGCAGCCAGGACCTGGGACTAGCGGGTTTCGTGCAAGAGACCCAGTACTTC